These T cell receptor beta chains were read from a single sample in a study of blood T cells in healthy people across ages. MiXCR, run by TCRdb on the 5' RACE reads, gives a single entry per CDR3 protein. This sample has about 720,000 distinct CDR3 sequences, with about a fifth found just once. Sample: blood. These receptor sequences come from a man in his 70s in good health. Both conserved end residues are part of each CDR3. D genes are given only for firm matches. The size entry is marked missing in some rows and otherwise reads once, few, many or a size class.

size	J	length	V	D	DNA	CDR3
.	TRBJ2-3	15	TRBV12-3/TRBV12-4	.	TGTGCCAGCAGGCGGCCTAGCCACAGCACAGATACGCAGTATTTT	CASRRPSHSTDTQYF
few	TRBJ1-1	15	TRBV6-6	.	TGTGCCAGCAGTTATCGCCAGGGGACGTTAACTGAAGCTTTCTTT	CASSYRQGTLTEAFF
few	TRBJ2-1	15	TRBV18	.	TGTGCCAGCTCACCCCCGGTATGGGCCGACAATGAGCAGTTCTTC	CASSPPVWADNEQFF
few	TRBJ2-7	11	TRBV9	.	TGTGCCAGCAGCGTAGAAATCGAGCAGTACTTC	CASSVEIEQYF
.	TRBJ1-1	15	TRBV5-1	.	TGCGCCAGCAGCACCAGAGAGGGGGTCAGAACTGAAGCTTTCTTT	CASSTREGVRTEAFF
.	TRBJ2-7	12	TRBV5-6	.	TGTGCCAGCAGGGGGGTCTCCTACGAGCAGTACTTC	CASRGVSYEQYF
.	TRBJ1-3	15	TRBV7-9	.	TGTGCCAGCAGCTCCACAGGCCGCTCTGGAAACACCATATATTTT	CASSSTGRSGNTIYF
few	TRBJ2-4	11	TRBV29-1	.	TGCAGCGTTGAAGAAAAAAACATTCAGTACTTC	CSVEEKNIQYF
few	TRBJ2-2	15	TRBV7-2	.	TGTGCCAGCAGCTCTCTCAGGGTTGGGACCGGGGAGCTGTTTTTT	CASSSLRVGTGELFF
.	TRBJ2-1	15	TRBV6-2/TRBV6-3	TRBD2	TGTGCCAGCAGATCGGGAGCGGGAGGGGAAAATGAGCAGTTCTTC	CASRSGAGGENEQFF
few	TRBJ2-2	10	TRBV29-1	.	TGCAGCGTTGTATCCGGGGAGCTGTTTTTT	CSVVSGELFF
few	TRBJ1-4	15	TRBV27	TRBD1	TGTGCCAGCAGTCCCCAACAGGGGGCCGGAGAAAAACTGTTTTTT	CASSPQQGAGEKLFF
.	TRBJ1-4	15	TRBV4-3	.	TGCGCCAGCAGCCAAGATCACGCAGGCGAAGAAAAACTGTTTTTT	CASSQDHAGEEKLFF
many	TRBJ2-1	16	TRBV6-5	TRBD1	TGTGCCAGCAGTTACCAGGGGACAGGGTCCTACAATGAGCAGTTCTTC	CASSYQGTGSYNEQFF
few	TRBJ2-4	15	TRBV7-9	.	TGTGCCAGCAGCCATCAGGGAGGCGCCAAAAACATTCAGTACTTC	CASSHQGGAKNIQYF
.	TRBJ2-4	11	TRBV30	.	TGTGCCTGGAGTACAGAAGACATTCAGTACTTC	CAWSTEDIQYF
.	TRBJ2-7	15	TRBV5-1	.	TGCGCCAGCAGCTCCTCTAGGCAGGGAATCTACGAGCAGTACTTC	CASSSSRQGIYEQYF
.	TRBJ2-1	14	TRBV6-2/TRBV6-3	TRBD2	TGTGCCAGCAGTCGCCGGACTAGCGGGAGGGAGCAGTTCTTC	CASSRRTSGREQFF
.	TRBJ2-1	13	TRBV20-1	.	TGCAGTGCCGGGGGAGGCAGAAGTAATGAGCAGTTCTTC	CSAGGGRSNEQFF
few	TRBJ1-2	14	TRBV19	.	TGTGCCAGTAGTATGAACGGGGAGCTGGGTGGCTACACCTTC	CASSMNGELGGYTF
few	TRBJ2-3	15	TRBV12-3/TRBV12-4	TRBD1	TGTGCCAGCAGTTGGGACAGGGGTTTACTAAATACGCAGTATTTT	CASSWDRGLLNTQYF
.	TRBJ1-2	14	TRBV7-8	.	TGTGCCAGCAGCTTAGTGAACAGCCAAATAGGCTACACCTTC	CASSLVNSQIGYTF
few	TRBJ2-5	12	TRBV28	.	TGTGCCAGCAGTTTAAATCTAGAGACCCAGTACTTC	CASSLNLETQYF
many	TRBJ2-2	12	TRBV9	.	TGTGCCAGCAGCAGGACTGCCGGGGAGCTGTTTTTT	CASSRTAGELFF
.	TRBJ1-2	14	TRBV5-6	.	TGTGCCAGCAGCTTGCGTGGGGGATTAAGTGGCTACACCTTC	CASSLRGGLSGYTF
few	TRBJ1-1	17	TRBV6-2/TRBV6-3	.	TGTGCCAGCAGCCCCCCGGGACACGGAACCGGTAACACTGAAGCTTTCTTT	CASSPPGHGTGNTEAFF
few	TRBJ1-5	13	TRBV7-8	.	TGTGCCAGCAGCTTAGAAGCTTGGCAGCCCCAGCATTTT	CASSLEAWQPQHF
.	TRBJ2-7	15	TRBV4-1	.	TGCGCCAGCAGTCCCCGGGATATAGCCTCCTACGAGCAGTACTTC	CASSPRDIASYEQYF
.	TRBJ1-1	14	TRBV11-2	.	TGTGCCAGCAGCACCCTACTCGGGGGTTCTGAAGCTTTCTTT	CASSTLLGGSEAFF
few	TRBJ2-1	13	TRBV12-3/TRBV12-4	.	TGTGCCAGCAGTTTACGGGGAGTCCATGAGCAGTTCTTC	CASSLRGVHEQFF
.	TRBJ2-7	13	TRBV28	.	TGTGCCAGCAGTAGGACAGACCTTTCCGAGCAGTACTTC	CASSRTDLSEQYF
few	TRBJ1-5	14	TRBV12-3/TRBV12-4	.	TGTGCCAGCAGCCGAGGGGGGGGGAGTCAGCCCCAGCATTTT	CASSRGGGSQPQHF
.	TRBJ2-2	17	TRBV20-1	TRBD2	TGCAGTGCTAGAGATCGACTAGCGGGGGGATTTACCGGGGAGCTGTTTTTT	CSARDRLAGGFTGELFF
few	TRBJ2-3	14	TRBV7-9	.	TGTGCCAGCAGCCAGTGGGGTGACACAGATACGCGGTATTTT	CASSQWGDTDTRYF
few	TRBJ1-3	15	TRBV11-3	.	TGTGCCAGCAGCTTATGGCCAGCCTCTGGAAACACCATATATTTT	CASSLWPASGNTIYF
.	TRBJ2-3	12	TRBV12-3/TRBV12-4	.	TGTGCCAGCAGATTGGCCGCAGGTACGCAGTATTTT	CASRLAAGTQYF
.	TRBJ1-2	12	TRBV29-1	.	TGCAGCGTTGACAGGGAACCCTATGGCTACACCTTC	CSVDREPYGYTF
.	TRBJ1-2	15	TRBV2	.	TGTGCCAGCAGCGAGTCGCGGGCTTCCAACTATGGCTACACCTTC	CASSESRASNYGYTF
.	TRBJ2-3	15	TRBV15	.	TGTGCCACCAGCAGAGATCCAGGGACGGCCGATACGCAGTATTTT	CATSRDPGTADTQYF
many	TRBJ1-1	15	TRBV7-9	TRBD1	TGTGCCAGCAGCGTGGACAGGGAGGGAGACACTGAAGCTTTCTTT	CASSVDREGDTEAFF
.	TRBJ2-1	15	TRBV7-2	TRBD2	TGTGCCAGCAGCTTACTAGTCAGCGGGAGGGCTCCTCAGTTCTTC	CASSLLVSGRAPQFF